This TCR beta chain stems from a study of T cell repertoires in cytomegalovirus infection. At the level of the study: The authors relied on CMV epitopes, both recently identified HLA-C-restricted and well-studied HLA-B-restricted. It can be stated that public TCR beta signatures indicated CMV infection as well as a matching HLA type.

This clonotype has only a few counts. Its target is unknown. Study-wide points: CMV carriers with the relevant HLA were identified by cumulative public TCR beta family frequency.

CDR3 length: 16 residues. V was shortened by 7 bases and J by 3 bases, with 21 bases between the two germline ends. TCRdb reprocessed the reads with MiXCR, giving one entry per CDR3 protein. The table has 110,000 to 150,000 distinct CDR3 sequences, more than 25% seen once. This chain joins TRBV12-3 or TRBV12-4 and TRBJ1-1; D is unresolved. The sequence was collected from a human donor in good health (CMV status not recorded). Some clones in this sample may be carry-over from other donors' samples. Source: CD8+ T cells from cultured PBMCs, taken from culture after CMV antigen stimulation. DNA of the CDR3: TGTGCCAGCACCACGGGCTTGGTTAGGAGGGACACTGAAGCTTTCTTT. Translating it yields CASTTGLVRRDTEAFF.